What follows are 15 T cell receptor beta chains derived from one specimen sequenced in a study of T-cell reconstitution after alpha-beta-depleted transplantation in children. This sample's TCRbeta library carried unique molecular identifier barcodes. TCRdb used MiXCR to reprocess the PCR reads, holding one entry per CDR3 protein. The sample lists 610,000 or so distinct CDR3 sequences; roughly a quarter were seen once. Sequenced here: PBMCs, sampled before TCRalphabeta/CD19-depleted stem cell transplant. Receptors originate from a boy in the first two years of life with Wiskott-Aldrich syndrome, due to receive a stem cell transplant.

The rearrangement uses TRBV5-1 and TRBJ2-1, with 10 bases aligning to TRBD2. The germline CDR1 and CDR2 sequences are SGHRS and YFSETQ. The CDR3 loop spans 14 amino acids. Unmatched junction bases numbered 2, after V lost 3 bases and J lost 5 bases. CDR3 nucleotides: TGCGCCAGCAGCTGGGGACTAGCGCACAATGAGCAGTTCTTC. This encodes CASSWGLAHNEQFF.

This rearrangement joins TRBV5-5 to TRBJ2-3; possibly TRBD2 for D (6 bases). The V gene's germline CDR1 is SGHKS and CDR2 YYEKEE (reference sequence). The CDR3 runs 11 residues. V was clipped by 1 base and J by 15 bases, with 12 bases between them. The CDR3 nucleotides read TGTGCCAGCAGCTTGCGGGAGTTGTATTATTTT. This gives the protein CASSLRELYYF.

This clonotype was picked up a small number of times. The chain employs TRBV20-1 and TRBJ2-1; 7 bases fit TRBD2. CDR1 and CDR2 from the germline V gene are DFQATT and SNEGSKA (reference sequence). This CDR3 is 14 amino acids long. The V segment lost 5 bases and the J segment 3 bases; nucleotides outside the gene matches: 7. The CDR3 sequence: CSALRLAHYNEQFF. The CDR3 DNA reads TGCAGTGCTCTGAGACTAGCCCACTACAATGAGCAGTTCTTC.

This chain uses TRBV28 with TRBJ2-1; 14 bases line up with TRBD2. Trimming cost V 5 bases and J 8 bases; bases outside gene matches: 8. From germline, CDR1 is MDHEN and CDR2 SYDVKM. The CDR3 spans 16 residues. The CDR3 DNA follows: TGTGCCAGCAGTCGCCGACTAGCGGGAGGGCCCTATGAGCAGTTCTTC. This encodes CASSRRLAGGPYEQFF.

CDR3 sequence (DNA): TGTGCCACCAGTGGCGTAGACAGGGGGTCCTACAATGAGCAGTTCTTC. It encodes CATSGVDRGSYNEQFF. The chain recombines TRBV24-1 with TRBJ2-1; 9 bases align to TRBD1. V lost 5 bases and J lost 1; bases outside the gene matches: 5. The germline gives CDR1 KGHDR, CDR2 SFDVKD. The CDR3 totals 16 residues.

The chain has TRBV27 and TRBJ2-1, with 7 bases lining up with TRBD1. The CDR3 is 18 amino acids. V gave up 5 bases and J gave up 2 bases; unmatched junction bases: 15. Germline V lookup: CDR1 MNHEY, CDR2 SMNVEV (reference sequence). CDR3 coding DNA: TGTGCCAGCAGTCCCAGGACAGGTCGGAGCCCACCCTACAATGAGCAGTTCTTC. Amino acid sequence: CASSPRTGRSPPYNEQFF.

This clonotype turned up a few times. J is TRBJ2-5 and V is TRBV12-3 or TRBV12-4, with 7 bases aligning to TRBD1. V shed 4 bases, J shed 5 bases, and the junction held 7 bases outside the gene matches. The CDR3 consists of 14 residues. This chain's CDR3 is CASSYIVQGETQYF. The CDR3, as DNA: TGTGCCAGCAGTTATATCGTACAGGGGGAGACCCAGTACTTC.

This clonotype showed up just a few times. The V gene is TRBV20-1, the J gene TRBJ2-2; 8 bases line up with TRBD2. The length of the CDR3 is 13 residues. After removal of 6 bases from V and 4 bases from J, the junction contained 4 bases not matched to a gene. Germline values: CDR1 DFQATT, CDR2 SNEGSKA (reference sequence). In DNA form, the CDR3 reads TGCAGTGCACCGACTAGCGCCACCGGGGAGCTGTTTTTT. Protein sequence: CSAPTSATGELFF.

The chain joins TRBV4-1 to TRBJ2-1; weak D call: TRBD2 (6 bases). Per germline, CDR1 MGHRA and CDR2 YSYEKL. Trimming shortened V by 2 bases and J by 3 bases, and 14 bases separated the two germline ends. CDR3 size: 16 residues. The CDR3 loop is CASSQPGTLFYNEQFF. CDR3 DNA: TGCGCCAGCAGCCAACCTGGGACTTTGTTCTACAATGAGCAGTTCTTC.

This clonotype turned up a few times. This rearrangement joins TRBV5-1 to TRBJ2-5, with 9 bases matching TRBD2. The length of the CDR3 is 16 residues. V gave up 1 base and J gave up 3 bases; unmatched junction bases: 7. The V gene's germline CDR1 is SGHRS and CDR2 YFSETQ. This CDR3 is CASSLMGLASEETQYF. DNA for the CDR3: TGCGCCAGCAGCTTGATGGGACTAGCTTCCGAAGAGACCCAGTACTTC.

V is TRBV5-5 and J is TRBJ2-1; D may be TRBD2 (5 bases). The V and J ends lost 4 bases and 13 bases respectively, with 15 bases between them. The CDR3 is 12 residues long. Germline CDR1 SGHKS, CDR2 YYEKEE (reference sequence). The CDR3 DNA is TGTGCCAGCAGCCCCTCTAGCAGAAATCAGTTCTTC. This encodes CASSPSSRNQFF.

V usage is TRBV5-1 and J usage is TRBJ1-4; no reliable D call. CDR1 is SGHRS and CDR2 is YFSETQ in the germline V gene. Trimming removed 4 bases at V and 4 bases at J, with 5 bases between. This CDR3 is built from 12 residues. The CDR3 protein is CASSGVNEKLFF. The CDR3 nucleotides read TGCGCCAGCAGCGGGGTTAATGAAAAACTGTTTTTT.

This clonotype showed up just a few times. The rearrangement uses TRBV12-3 or TRBV12-4 and TRBJ2-5; 8 positions match TRBD2. V trimming: 8 bases; J trimming: 0 bases; junction bases outside the gene matches: 5. The CDR3 is made up of 14 amino acids. CDR3 in DNA: TGTGCCAGCGGACCTAGCGGGTACCAAGAGACCCAGTACTTC. This sequence encodes CASGPSGYQETQYF.

This rearrangement joins TRBV30 to TRBJ2-2; D uncertain. The germline V gene has CDR1 GTSNPN and CDR2 SVGIG (reference sequence). The CDR3 is 11 residues long. Trimming pared 2 bases from V and 7 bases from J, leaving 5 bases between. CDR3 coding DNA: TGTGCCTGGAGTAGGAGCGGGGAGCTGTTTTTT. This translates into CAWSRSGELFF.

This clonotype is a singleton in its sample. As DNA, the CDR3 is TGTGCCAGCAGCCAAGAAGCGGCAACATACAATGAGCAGTTCTTC. Translated: CASSQEAATYNEQFF. This chain joins TRBV3-1 and TRBJ2-1, with a possible D match to TRBD2 (5 bases). The V gene lost 0 bases and the J gene lost 4 bases, with 10 bases spanning the gap. Germline-derived CDR1 and CDR2 are LGHDT and YNNKEL (reference sequence). The CDR3 totals 15 residues.